These 20 T cell receptor beta chains came from one sample sequenced in a study of shared clonotypes between healthy human individuals. Terminally differentiated effector memory CD45RA+ cells were left out of the naive CD8 fraction, which was CD45RO-negative and positively selected for CCR7. Here immunoSEQ multiplex PCR was the method, and the copy in TCRdb shows in-frame clones only, minus some. Here the sample spans over 2,000,000 clones, around 93% being singletons. The sequencing sample was made of naive CD8+ T cells from PBMCs. The receptors stem from a young man in good health. Some clones in this sample may be carry-over from other donors' samples.

The genes are TRBV27 and TRBJ2-7; D uncertain. The CDR3 spans 13 residues. Germline lookup yields CDR1 MNHEY and CDR2 SMNVEV (reference sequence). The V end lost 1 base, the J end lost 7 bases, and 11 bases lay between the germline ends. CDR3 coding DNA: TGTGCCAGCAGTTTATTGCCATCTCGGGAGCAGTACTTC. It encodes CASSLLPSREQYF.

The chain uses TRBV28 and TRBJ1-1; the D gene is possibly TRBD1 (5 bases). Germline V gene data show CDR1 as MDHEN and CDR2 as SYDVKM. The CDR3 has 13 residues. Trimming shortened V by 6 bases and J by 6 bases, and 14 bases separated the two germline ends. As DNA, the CDR3 is TGTGCCAGCAGATTGCTACAGGAGGCTGAAGCTTTCTTT. It is translated as CASRLLQEAEAFF.

Written as DNA, the CDR3 is TGTGCCAGCAGTGGAGCCACCGGGGAGCTGTTTTTT. Amino acid sequence: CASSGATGELFF. V usage is TRBV27 and J usage is TRBJ2-2; D is undetermined. Between the trimmed V and J ends, which lost 5 bases and 4 bases, there was a span of 5 bases. The germline gives CDR1 MNHEY, CDR2 SMNVEV (reference sequence). This CDR3 has 12 amino acids.

CDR3 bases: TGCGCCAGCAGCTCGCCGGACACCGGCCAAGAGACCCAGTACTTC. Protein sequence: CASSSPDTGQETQYF. The rearrangement links TRBV5-1 to TRBJ2-5; D is possibly TRBD1 (5 bases). The length of the CDR3 is 15 residues. The germline gives CDR1 SGHRS, CDR2 YFSETQ. Deletions cut 3 bases from V and 1 base from J, with 13 bases between.

The chain carries TRBV19 and TRBJ2-1; D may be TRBD2 (6 bases). The CDR3 has 15 residues. Trimming left V 4 bases short and J 4 bases short, with 14 bases between. The germline CDR1 and CDR2 sequences are LNHDA and SQIVND (reference sequence). CDR3 DNA: TGTGCCAGTAGTAAAATAGCGGAGAAATACAATGAGCAGTTCTTC. Translating it yields CASSKIAEKYNEQFF.

The chain employs TRBV23-1 and TRBJ2-7, with 9 bases lining up with TRBD1. Being an ORF, TRBV23-1 has a function that is uncertain. Trimming at V came to 6 bases and at J to 12 bases, leaving 9 bases not matched to a gene. The CDR3 is 12 residues long. As DNA, the CDR3 is TGCGCCAGCAGATTAAATCCGGGACAGGGGTACTTC. Protein: CASRLNPGQGYF.

The rearrangement uses TRBV4-1 and TRBJ1-2; 11 nucleotides line up with TRBD1. The germline V gene has CDR1 MGHRA and CDR2 YSYEKL. This CDR3 has 16 residues. The J segment lost 4 bases and the V segment lost 1 base, leaving 5 bases of the junction unmatched. CDR3 sequence: CASSQVAGQGAYGYTF. DNA for the CDR3: TGCGCCAGCAGCCAAGTGGCCGGACAGGGGGCCTATGGCTACACCTTC.

The chain recombines TRBV19 with TRBJ2-1; D gene uncertain. V was pared by 1 base and J by 5 bases, with 6 bases between. In germline, CDR1 is LNHDA, CDR2 SQIVND (reference sequence). This CDR3 is 13 amino acids long. The CDR3 loop reads CASSIVENNEQFF. Here the CDR3 DNA reads TGTGCCAGTAGTATAGTCGAGAACAATGAGCAGTTCTTC.

The gene calls are TRBV29-1 and TRBJ2-1; weak D call: TRBD2 (6 bases). In germline, CDR1 is SQVTM, CDR2 ANQGSEA. This CDR3 has 13 residues. V was shortened by 3 bases and J by 7 bases, with 13 bases between the two germline ends. The CDR3 is CSVEGLPRNEQFF. In DNA, the CDR3 is TGCAGCGTTGAGGGACTGCCCCGTAATGAGCAGTTCTTC.

This chain links TRBV19 with TRBJ2-7; the D gene is possibly TRBD1 (6 bases). Germline V gene sequence: CDR1 LNHDA, CDR2 SQIVND (reference sequence). The CDR3 totals 14 residues. V was shortened by 3 bases and J by 3 bases, with 12 bases between the two germline ends. DNA of the CDR3: TGTGCCAGTAGTATGCAGGGGCTCGGCTACGAGCAGTACTTC. This translates into CASSMQGLGYEQYF. Full variable domain (outside the CDR3, taken from reference TRBV19 and TRBJ2-7): DGGITQSPKYLFRKEGQNVTLSCEQNLNHDAMYWYRQDPGQGLRLIYYSQIVNDFQKGDIAEGYSVSREKKESFPLTVTSAQKNPTAFYLCASSMQGLGYEQYFGPGTRLTVT.

The gene calls are TRBV27 and TRBJ2-3; D call uncertain. Germline CDR1 is MNHEY and CDR2 is SMNVEV (reference sequence). CDR3 length: 17 amino acids. Between the trimmed V and J ends, which lost 1 base and 0 bases, there was a span of 14 bases. This CDR3 reads CASSLYRSQASTDTQYF. DNA for the CDR3: TGTGCCAGCAGTTTATATCGGTCCCAAGCGAGCACAGATACGCAGTATTTT.

The chain combines TRBV4-1 with TRBJ2-7; 9 positions agree with TRBD1. The CDR3 loop spans 14 amino acids. Germline V lookup: CDR1 MGHRA, CDR2 YSYEKL. V shed 4 bases and J 5 bases; nucleotides not matched to a gene: 6. CDR3 amino acids: CASSPRDRGNEQYF. The DNA of the CDR3 is TGCGCCAGCAGCCCCCGAGACAGGGGGAACGAGCAGTACTTC.

The chain links TRBV18 to TRBJ1-2; 7 nucleotides align to TRBD1. The germline gives CDR1 KGHSH, CDR2 LQKENI. The CDR3 covers 16 residues. J lost 6 bases, V lost 4 bases, and 14 bases had no gene match. DNA of the CDR3: TGTGCCAGCTCACAATTTGGCCGACAGGGTAATAATGGCTACACCTTC. Translated, it gives CASSQFGRQGNNGYTF.

The chain uses TRBV27 and TRBJ2-5; D might be TRBD2 (5 bases). Looked up from germline, CDR1 is MNHEY and CDR2 is SMNVEV (reference sequence). This CDR3 is 14 amino acids long. With 4 bases removed from V and 1 base from J, the gap between germline ends came to 10 bases. CDR3 region: CASSSGLFQETQYF. As DNA, the CDR3 is TGTGCCAGCAGTTCCGGACTGTTCCAAGAGACCCAGTACTTC.

V is TRBV28 and J is TRBJ1-2; no clear D gene. There are 14 residues in the CDR3. Deletions cut 7 bases from V and 4 bases from J, with 16 bases between. The germline V gene encodes CDR1 MDHEN and CDR2 SYDVKM. CDR3 residues: CASTPTPGTYGYTF. CDR3 bases: TGTGCCAGCACACCAACCCCGGGAACCTATGGCTACACCTTC.

V gene TRBV5-4 combines with J gene TRBJ1-1; perhaps TRBD1 as D (5 bases). CDR3 length: 13 amino acids. Trimming pared 4 bases from V and 4 bases from J, leaving 11 bases between. The germline gives CDR1 SGHNT, CDR2 YYREEE (reference sequence). CDR3 nucleotides: TGTGCCAGCAGCCCGGACATGGCCACTGAAGCTTTCTTT. Translation: CASSPDMATEAFF.

On this clone: The sample has other DNA sequences that encode this CDR3 too. V and J are TRBV27 and TRBJ2-3; D unclear. The germline CDR1 and CDR2 sequences are MNHEY and SMNVEV (reference sequence). This CDR3 is 13 amino acids long. Trimming left V 1 base short and J 4 bases short, with 6 bases between. CDR3 sequence: CASSLLSSDTQYF. CDR3 DNA sequence: TGTGCCAGCAGTTTATTGTCCTCAGATACGCAGTATTTT.

On this clone: Other DNA sequences in this specimen translate into the identical CDR3. This chain links TRBV5-6 with TRBJ2-7, with a weak D call TRBD2 (5 bases). Germline V CDR1 and CDR2: SGHDT, YYEEEE. Trimming removed 2 bases at V and 3 bases at J, with 9 bases between. The CDR3 runs 13 residues. The CDR3 region has the DNA TGTGCCAGCAGCTTTGAGGGTGGCTACGAGCAGTACTTC. It translates to CASSFEGGYEQYF. The full variable domain, with the rest looked up from reference TRBV5-6 and TRBJ2-7, is DAGVTQSPTHLIKTRGQQVTLRCSPKSGHDTVSWYQQALGQGPQFIFQYYEEEERQRGNFPDRFSGHQFPNYSSELNVNALLLGDSALYLCASSFEGGYEQYFGPGTRLTVT.

Details on this clone: Additional DNA sequences in this sample encode the identical CDR3. The chain is built from TRBV5-6 and TRBJ2-7, with TRBD2 identical over 14 bases. V shed 3 bases and J 4 bases; nucleotides not matched to a gene: 3. Per the germline V gene, CDR1 is SGHDT and CDR2 is YYEEEE. The CDR3 has 15 amino acids. CDR3 sequence (DNA): TGTGCCAGCAGCTCGGGACTAGCGGGAGTATACGAGCAGTACTTC. As protein: CASSSGLAGVYEQYF.

This clone was counted once. This rearrangement joins TRBV15 to TRBJ1-3; D may be TRBD1 (5 bases). Trimming removed 1 base from V and 0 bases from J, with 10 bases in between. This CDR3 is built from 16 residues. Per germline, CDR1 LNHNV and CDR2 YYDKDF (reference sequence). The CDR3 region is CATSRGTPSSGNTIYF. In DNA form, the CDR3 reads TGTGCCACCAGCAGAGGGACACCGAGCTCTGGAAACACCATATATTTT.